This T cell receptor beta chain appears in the sequencing data of a study of patients and donors after allogeneic stem cell transplantation (dated by TCRdb to about 2020). Receptor amplification or capture employed RT-PCR. TCRdb records NextSeq 550 as the sequencer. TCRdb handled the public reads itself, with Q25 trimming in fastp and clone calling in MiXCR, and kept productive beta chains. Every entry covers one CDR3 protein and lists the most common genes and DNA from its rows. Recorded for this sample are about 150,000 distinct CDR3 sequences; about 24% of them occurred a single time. About 25% of the sample is taken by the ten largest. CDR1 SGHDT and CDR2 YYEEEE were looked up in the germline V gene. V is cut by 1 base and J by 8 bases, and the space between the germline ends is 18 bases. The CDR3 numbers 16 residues from cysteine through phenylalanine. The CDR3 DNA has 48 bases and is translated from base 1.

On this clonotype: Its antigen target is currently unknown. No base qualities exist here, and no much larger clone lies one base off it.

Here the chain combines TRBV5-6 and TRBJ1-4; TRBD1 might be the D gene, on 6 matching bases. The sample taken for sequencing was blood, either unsorted or a sorted T cell fraction (not recorded which). The clonotype comes from a human donor who was either an allogeneic HSCT recipient or a stem cell or donor lymphocyte infusion donor (not recorded which). It is not recorded whose cells these are; they may come from a transplant donor. The CDR3 region: CASSLRGEPTPEKLFF. The DNA sequence follows: TGTGCCAGCAGCTTGAGGGGGGAACCCACCCCCGAAAAACTGTTTTTT. Joined to the reference TRBV5-6 and TRBJ1-4 proteins, this CDR3 gives the full variable domain: DAGVTQSPTHLIKTRGQQVTLRCSPKSGHDTVSWYQQALGQGPQFIFQYYEEEERQRGNFPDRFSGHQFPNYSSELNVNALLLGDSALYLCASSLRGEPTPEKLFFGSGTQLSVL.